This is a list of T cell receptor beta chains from one sample in a study of blood T cell repertoires in COVID-19. Repertoires were generated with immunoSEQ multiplex PCR, while TCRdb's copy carries only in-frame clones and drops some. The repertoire holds 110,000 to 150,000 clones, with 78% as singletons. The sequenced sample was PBMCs or T cells enriched from blood (not recorded which). The source of these receptors is a woman aged 45-65 years who had recovered from COVID-19. Each CDR3 is given with its conserved first and last residue. The order of the fields is CDR3 length, J gene, V gene, CDR3 protein.

CDR3 length: 15
J gene: TRBJ1-4
V gene: TRBV5-1
CDR3 protein: CASSLDNPTNEKLFF

CDR3 length: 17
J gene: TRBJ2-1
V gene: TRBV9
CDR3 protein: CASSVSPRDWNYNEQFF

CDR3 length: 14
J gene: TRBJ1-3
V gene: TRBV3-1/TRBV3-2
CDR3 protein: CASSLRGRGNTIYF

CDR3 length: 14
J gene: TRBJ1-1
V gene: TRBV7-2
CDR3 protein: CASRRQTMNTEAFF

CDR3 length: 12
J gene: TRBJ1-5
V gene: TRBV2
CDR3 protein: CASAAGNQPQHF

CDR3 length: 14
J gene: TRBJ2-2
V gene: TRBV6-4
CDR3 protein: CASRLLSNTGELFF

CDR3 length: 17
J gene: TRBJ1-1
V gene: TRBV28
CDR3 protein: CASSLGIDRGRGTEAFF

CDR3 length: 16
J gene: TRBJ1-1
V gene: TRBV4-1
CDR3 protein: CASSQGEGGVGTEAFF

CDR3 length: 14
J gene: TRBJ1-4
V gene: TRBV3-1/TRBV3-2
CDR3 protein: CASSLRQGDEKLFF

CDR3 length: 15
J gene: TRBJ1-1
V gene: TRBV7-2
CDR3 protein: CASSLPGQGNTEAFF

CDR3 length: 13
J gene: TRBJ1-1
V gene: TRBV3-1/TRBV3-2
CDR3 protein: CASSPNYRTEAFF

CDR3 length: 14
J gene: TRBJ1-1
V gene: TRBV29-1
CDR3 protein: CSVEEDTHNTEAFF

CDR3 length: 12
J gene: TRBJ1-1
V gene: TRBV28
CDR3 protein: CASSPNWQVAFF

CDR3 length: 17
J gene: TRBJ1-1
V gene: TRBV28
CDR3 protein: CASSFYGTGGQNTEAFF

CDR3 length: 13
J gene: TRBJ2-2
V gene: TRBV24-1
CDR3 protein: CATSKGDTGELFF

CDR3 length: 14
J gene: TRBJ1-1
V gene: TRBV11-2
CDR3 protein: CASSLNGGNTEAFF

CDR3 length: 15
J gene: TRBJ1-2
V gene: TRBV5-4
CDR3 protein: CASSWPGQGTGGYTF

CDR3 length: 16
J gene: TRBJ1-6
V gene: TRBV4-1
CDR3 protein: CASSPGTAIYNSPLHF

CDR3 length: 15
J gene: TRBJ2-3
V gene: TRBV6-5
CDR3 protein: CASRASGLHTDTQYF

CDR3 length: 15
J gene: TRBJ1-5
V gene: TRBV21-1
CDR3 protein: CASSARDRDNQPQHF

CDR3 length: 13
J gene: TRBJ1-3
V gene: TRBV11-2
CDR3 protein: CASSQGQGNTIYF

CDR3 length: 15
J gene: TRBJ1-1
V gene: TRBV29-1
CDR3 protein: CSVEGAERGNTEAFF

CDR3 length: 14
J gene: TRBJ2-7
V gene: TRBV10-1
CDR3 protein: CASLDSPSSYEQYF

CDR3 length: 14
J gene: TRBJ1-3
V gene: TRBV11-2
CDR3 protein: CASSLTYSGNTIYF

CDR3 length: 16
J gene: TRBJ1-6
V gene: TRBV25-1
CDR3 protein: CASSESRYSYNSPLHF

CDR3 length: 17
J gene: TRBJ2-2
V gene: TRBV11-2
CDR3 protein: CASSLGRGTRNTGELFF

CDR3 length: 15
J gene: TRBJ1-1
V gene: TRBV5-1
CDR3 protein: CASSLIGRTNTEAFF

CDR3 length: 14
J gene: TRBJ1-1
V gene: TRBV5-1
CDR3 protein: CASSKGQRNTESFF

CDR3 length: 13
J gene: TRBJ1-2
V gene: TRBV10-3
CDR3 protein: CASQTTGEDGYTF

CDR3 length: 17
J gene: TRBJ1-3
V gene: TRBV9
CDR3 protein: CASSVLGQGSTGNTIYF

CDR3 length: 13
J gene: TRBJ2-3
V gene: TRBV7-2
CDR3 protein: CASSPGLTDTQYF

CDR3 length: 14
J gene: TRBJ2-5
V gene: TRBV10-3
CDR3 protein: CAIMGQGGKETQYF

CDR3 length: 12
J gene: TRBJ1-2
V gene: TRBV7-2
CDR3 protein: CASSWGGIGYTF

CDR3 length: 16
J gene: TRBJ2-1
V gene: TRBV10-3
CDR3 protein: CAISERGTSSYNEQFF

CDR3 length: 16
J gene: TRBJ2-2
V gene: TRBV21-1
CDR3 protein: CASSKVSGANTGELFF

CDR3 length: 16
J gene: TRBJ1-2
V gene: TRBV9
CDR3 protein: CASSVPPDRVNYGYTF

CDR3 length: 14
J gene: TRBJ1-2
V gene: TRBV3-1/TRBV3-2
CDR3 protein: CASSPWTGGSGYTF

CDR3 length: 15
J gene: TRBJ1-6
V gene: TRBV7-9
CDR3 protein: CASSSTGDNNSPLHF

CDR3 length: 17
J gene: TRBJ1-1
V gene: TRBV28
CDR3 protein: CASSLKPGTGSDTEAFF

CDR3 length: 13
J gene: TRBJ1-2
V gene: TRBV28
CDR3 protein: CASSSGRGYGYTF

CDR3 length: 16
J gene: TRBJ1-2
V gene: TRBV2
CDR3 protein: CASSHQGAHRSYGYTF

CDR3 length: 15
J gene: TRBJ2-2
V gene: TRBV28
CDR3 protein: CASREPGQLRGELFF